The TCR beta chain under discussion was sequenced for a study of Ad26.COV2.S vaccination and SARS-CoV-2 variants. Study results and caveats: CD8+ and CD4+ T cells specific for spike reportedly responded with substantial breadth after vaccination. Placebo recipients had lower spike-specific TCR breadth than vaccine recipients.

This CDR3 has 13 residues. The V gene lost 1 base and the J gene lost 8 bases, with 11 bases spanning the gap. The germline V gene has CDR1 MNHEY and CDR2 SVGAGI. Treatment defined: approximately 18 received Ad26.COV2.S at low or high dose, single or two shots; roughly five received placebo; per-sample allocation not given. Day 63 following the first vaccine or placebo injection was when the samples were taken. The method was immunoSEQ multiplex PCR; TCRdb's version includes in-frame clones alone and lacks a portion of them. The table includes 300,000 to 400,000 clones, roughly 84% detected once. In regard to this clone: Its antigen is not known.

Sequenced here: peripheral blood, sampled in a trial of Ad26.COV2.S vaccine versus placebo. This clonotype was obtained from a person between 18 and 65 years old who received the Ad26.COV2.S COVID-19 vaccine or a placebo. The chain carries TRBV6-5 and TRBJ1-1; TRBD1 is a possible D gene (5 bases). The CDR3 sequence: CASSYYQGSEAFF. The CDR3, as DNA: TGTGCCAGCAGTTACTATCAGGGTTCGGAAGCTTTCTTT.